The 20 T cell receptor beta chains below come from one sample, sequenced in a study of blood T cell repertoires in COVID-19. Only in-frame clones appear in the TCRdb table, and some are missing; sequencing was by immunoSEQ multiplex PCR. This sample has about 120,000 clones, with around nine tenths found just once. Sequencing used peripheral blood. These TCRs come from a woman in her 50s with acute or convalescent COVID-19.

The gene calls are TRBV5-4 and TRBJ1-3, with D perhaps TRBD1 (6 bases). The CDR3 covers 16 residues. Between the trimmed V and J ends, which lost 3 bases and 0 bases, there was a span of 13 bases. Germline values: CDR1 SGHNT, CDR2 YYREEE (reference sequence). The DNA for the CDR3 is TGTGCCAGCAGCTCTACAGGGCCCTACTCTGGAAACACCATATATTTT. This gives the protein CASSSTGPYSGNTIYF.

This sequence joins TRBV19 and TRBJ2-5; D is possibly TRBD1 (7 bases). Germline V gene data show CDR1 as LNHDA and CDR2 as SQIVND (reference sequence). This CDR3 has 14 amino acids. Deletions cut 2 bases from V and 5 bases from J, with 12 bases between. CDR3 region: CASSISRGRETQYF. Here the CDR3 DNA reads TGTGCCAGTAGTATAAGCAGGGGGAGGGAGACCCAGTACTTC.

The genes are TRBV11-2 and TRBJ2-5; D gene ambiguous. Germline lookup yields CDR1 SGHAT and CDR2 FQNNGV. The length of the CDR3 is 11 residues. Trimming pared 6 bases from V and 4 bases from J, leaving 6 bases between. CDR3 region: CASRSGETQYF. As DNA, the CDR3 is TGTGCCAGCAGATCCGGAGAGACCCAGTACTTC. The full variable domain, its missing parts supplied by reference TRBV11-2 and TRBJ2-5, is EAGVAQSPRYKIIEKRQSVAFWCNPISGHATLYWYQQILGQGPKLLIQFQNNGVVDDSQLPKDRFSAERLKGVDSTLKIQPAKLEDSAVYLCASRSGETQYFGPGTRLLVL.

The rearrangement uses TRBV19 and TRBJ1-5; no definite D call. Germline assignment: CDR1 LNHDA and CDR2 SQIVND (reference sequence). The CDR3 consists of 13 residues. The germline V and J ends were trimmed by 1 base and 7 bases, with 8 bases remaining between them. The CDR3 nucleotides are TGTGCCAGTAGTATAGGGTCGGGGCAGCCCCAGCATTTT. This encodes CASSIGSGQPQHF. Based on the CDR3 plus reference TRBV19 and TRBJ1-5, the full variable domain is DGGITQSPKYLFRKEGQNVTLSCEQNLNHDAMYWYRQDPGQGLRLIYYSQIVNDFQKGDIAEGYSVSREKKESFPLTVTSAQKNPTAFYLCASSIGSGQPQHFGDGTRLSIL.

The chain carries TRBV29-1 and TRBJ1-2; D may be TRBD1 (5 bases). Trimming left V 5 bases short and J 3 bases short, with 10 bases between. The CDR3 spans 12 residues. Germline-derived CDR1 and CDR2 are SQVTM and ANQGSEA. The CDR3 loop reads CSVRQSDYGYTF. In nucleotides, the CDR3 is TGCAGCGTTAGACAGTCGGACTATGGCTACACCTTC. Combining the CDR3 with reference TRBV29-1 and TRBJ1-2 gives the whole variable domain SAVISQKPSRDICQRGTSLTIQCQVDSQVTMMFWYRQQPGQSLTLIATANQGSEATYESGFVIDKFPISRPNLTFSTLTVSNMSPEDSSIYLCSVRQSDYGYTFGSGTRLTVV.

This chain links TRBV13 with TRBJ2-7, with 9 positions matching TRBD1. The CDR3 totals 14 residues. The V gene's germline CDR1 is PRHDT and CDR2 FYEKMQ (reference sequence). The trim removed 5 bases at V and 2 bases at J, leaving 4 bases unmatched. The CDR3 sequence is CASSPGQGPYEQYF. As DNA, the CDR3 is TGTGCCAGCAGCCCGGGACAGGGCCCCTACGAGCAGTACTTC.

The V call is TRBV30, the J call TRBJ1-1; D gene unclear. Deletions cut 0 bases from V and 9 bases from J, with 11 bases between. Germline V CDR1 and CDR2: GTSNPN, SVGIG (reference sequence). The CDR3 totals 12 residues. CDR3 in amino acids: CAWSVVSGKAFF. The CDR3 DNA follows: TGTGCCTGGAGTGTAGTTTCCGGGAAAGCTTTCTTT.

The chain employs TRBV4-1 and TRBJ2-7; the D gene is possibly TRBD2 (6 bases). Per the germline V gene, CDR1 is MGHRA and CDR2 is YSYEKL. Trimming shortened V by 4 bases and J by 1 base, and 14 bases separated the two germline ends. CDR3 length: 15 residues. The CDR3 DNA reads TGCGCCAGCAGCCCCTCTTGGAGGGGTTCCTACGAGCAGTACTTC. Translating gives CASSPSWRGSYEQYF.

The chain couples TRBV28 to TRBJ1-5, with 8 bases identical to TRBD1. Trimming at V came to 3 bases and at J to 6 bases, leaving 7 bases not matched to a gene. CDR3 length equals 15 residues. Germline V gene lookup returns CDR1 MDHEN and CDR2 SYDVKM. In DNA, the CDR3 is TGTGCCAGCAGTTTGAGGACAGGGTACGGTCAGCCCCAGCATTTT. It is translated as CASSLRTGYGQPQHF.

This chain joins TRBV6-5 and TRBJ2-7; perhaps TRBD1 as D (6 bases). With 2 bases removed from V and 12 bases from J, the gap between germline ends came to 23 bases. This CDR3 is built from 15 residues. Germline V gene lookup returns CDR1 MNHEY and CDR2 SVGAGI. The CDR3 coding sequence is TGTGCCAGCAGTTACCGGTCGGTTCTGACAGGCCCACTGTACTTC. Translating gives CASSYRSVLTGPLYF.

This clone has just a few counts. The chain combines TRBV9 with TRBJ2-2; no reliable D call. Germline V gene lookup returns CDR1 SGDLS and CDR2 YYNGEE. The CDR3 is 12 residues long. V was pared by 5 bases and J by 2 bases, with 4 bases between. The CDR3 DNA follows: TGTGCCAGCAGTTCAAACACCGGGGAGCTGTTTTTT. The encoded protein is CASSSNTGELFF.

This chain joins TRBV19 and TRBJ1-1; 10 nucleotides align to TRBD1. This CDR3 is built from 16 residues. Germline assignment: CDR1 LNHDA and CDR2 SQIVND (reference sequence). The V gene end was trimmed by 1 base and the J gene end by 3 bases; junction bases not matched to a gene: 5. CDR3 in DNA: TGTGCCAGTAGTATAGGACAGGGGGCACTGGACACTGAAGCTTTCTTT. Protein: CASSIGQGALDTEAFF.

The rearrangement uses TRBV27 and TRBJ1-2; perhaps TRBD1 as D (6 bases). The CDR3 has 12 amino acids. Germline V gene data show CDR1 as MNHEY and CDR2 as SMNVEV (reference sequence). V shed 5 bases and J shed 5 bases, with 9 bases lying between them. The CDR3 region has the DNA TGTGCCAGCAGTCTACAGGGTTATGGCTACACCTTC. This encodes CASSLQGYGYTF.

The rearrangement links TRBV4-2 to TRBJ1-3; 8 bases are a match to TRBD1. This CDR3 has 16 residues. J was trimmed by 3 bases and V by 1 base; bases with no gene match: 5. Germline CDR1 LGHNA, CDR2 YNFKEQ. This CDR3 reads CASSQGTDRVGNTIYF. The CDR3 coding sequence is TGTGCCAGCAGCCAAGGGACGGACAGGGTTGGAAACACCATATATTTT.

The V gene is TRBV5-5, the J gene TRBJ1-2; 7 bases are a match to TRBD1. Germline V gene sequence: CDR1 SGHKS, CDR2 YYEKEE (reference sequence). V trimming: 5 bases; J trimming: 8 bases; junction bases outside the gene matches: 12. This CDR3 region has 14 residues. In DNA, the CDR3 is TGTGCCAGCAGTCGGGACAGCTCCTCGAGAGGCTACACCTTC. It encodes CASSRDSSSRGYTF.

This chain links TRBV27 with TRBJ1-1; no clear D. CDR3 length equals 11 residues. Germline-derived CDR1 and CDR2 are MNHEY and SMNVEV (reference sequence). Trimming removed 8 bases at V and 5 bases at J, with 9 bases between. The CDR3 DNA sequence: TGTGCCAGCGTTAGTTGGACTGAAGCTTTCTTT. Translating gives CASVSWTEAFF.

V gene TRBV6-5 combines with J gene TRBJ2-7; TRBD1 matches 7 bases. Germline V gene lookup returns CDR1 MNHEY and CDR2 SVGAGI. The CDR3 loop spans 15 amino acids. Trimming cost V 0 bases and J 2 bases; bases outside gene matches: 4. CDR3 region: CASSYSVGTAYEQYF. As DNA, the CDR3 is TGTGCCAGCAGTTACTCGGTAGGGACAGCCTACGAGCAGTACTTC.

This clone was observed a handful of times. The gene calls are TRBV25-1 and TRBJ2-3, with 10 bases identical to TRBD2. CDR1 and CDR2 from the germline V gene are MGHDK and SYGVNS. This CDR3 spans 16 amino acids. V shed 3 bases and J 6 bases; nucleotides not matched to a gene: 9. The CDR3 DNA sequence: TGTGCCAGCAGTGAGTTAAAGCGGGGGGGGTCGGATACGCAGTATTTT. Translated: CASSELKRGGSDTQYF.

This chain connects TRBV5-1 to TRBJ2-2; D remains unclear. V lost 2 bases, J lost 5 bases, and 4 bases lay in between. Germline values: CDR1 SGHRS, CDR2 YFSETQ. The CDR3 contains 12 residues. The CDR3 DNA is TGCGCCAGCAGCTTCGTGACCGGGGAGCTGTTTTTT. This sequence encodes CASSFVTGELFF.

The V gene is TRBV20-1, the J gene TRBJ2-3; 7 bases align to TRBD2. Germline-derived CDR1 and CDR2 are DFQATT and SNEGSKA (reference sequence). Unmatched junction bases numbered 6, after V lost 3 bases and J lost 0 bases. CDR3 size: 15 residues. CDR3 loop: CSASGTTGSTDTQYF. The CDR3 bases are TGCAGTGCTAGTGGGACTACCGGGAGCACAGATACGCAGTATTTT.